Sequencing of this T cell receptor (beta chain) was carried out in a study of blood T cell repertoires in COVID-19. Trimming removed 7 bases at V and 3 bases at J, with 13 bases between. The CDR3 consists of 13 residues. CDR1 is MNHEY, CDR2 SVGAGI, per germline. In the original processing: By means of reference gene primer amplification, nucleated cell counts were estimated. Assay used: immunoSEQ multiplex PCR; TCRdb lists only in-frame clones, some missing. That table is the source of V, J and clone size, and D and trimming were worked out from the DNA. Here the sample spans some 290,000 clones, 90% being singletons.

The sequenced sample was peripheral blood. The gene calls are TRBV6-5 and TRBJ2-7; TRBD2 might be the D (5 bases). The sequence was collected from a woman aged 40-49 years with COVID-19, enrolled during active disease. The CDR3 bases are TGTGCCAGCACACCTAGGACTCACTACGAGCAGTACTTC. It specifies CASTPRTHYEQYF.